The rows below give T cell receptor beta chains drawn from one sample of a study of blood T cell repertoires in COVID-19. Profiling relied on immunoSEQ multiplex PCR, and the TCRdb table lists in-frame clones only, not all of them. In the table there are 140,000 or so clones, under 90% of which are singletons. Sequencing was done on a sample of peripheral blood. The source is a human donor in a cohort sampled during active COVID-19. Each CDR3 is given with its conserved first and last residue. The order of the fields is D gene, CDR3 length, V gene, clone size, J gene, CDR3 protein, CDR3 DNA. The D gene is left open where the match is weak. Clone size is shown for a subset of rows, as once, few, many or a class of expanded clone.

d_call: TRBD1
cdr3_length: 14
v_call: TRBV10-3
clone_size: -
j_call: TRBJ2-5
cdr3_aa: CAIRGGTGSGTQYF
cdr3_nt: TGTGCCATCAGGGGCGGGACAGGGTCTGGGACCCAGTACTTC

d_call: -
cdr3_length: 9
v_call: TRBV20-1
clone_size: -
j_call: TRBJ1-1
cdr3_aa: CRPGGFAFF
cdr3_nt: TGCAGGCCGGGGGGGTTCGCTTTCTTT

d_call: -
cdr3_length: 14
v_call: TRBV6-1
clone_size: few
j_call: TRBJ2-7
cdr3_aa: CASSEAYRAYEQYF
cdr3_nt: TGTGCCAGCAGTGAAGCATACAGGGCCTACGAGCAGTACTTC

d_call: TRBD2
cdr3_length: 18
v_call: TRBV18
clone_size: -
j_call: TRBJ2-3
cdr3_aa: CASSPLSGTSGRTDTQYF
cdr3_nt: TGTGCCAGCTCACCCCTATCCGGGACTAGCGGGAGAACAGATACGCAGTATTTT

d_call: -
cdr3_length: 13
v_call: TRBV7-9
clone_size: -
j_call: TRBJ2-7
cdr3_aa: CASSFGTNYEQYF
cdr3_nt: TGTGCCAGCAGCTTTGGGACAAACTACGAGCAGTACTTC

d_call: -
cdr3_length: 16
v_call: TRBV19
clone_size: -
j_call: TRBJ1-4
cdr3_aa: CASSIPAAGGYEKLFF
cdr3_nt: TGTGCCAGTAGTATACCCGCCGCGGGGGGCTATGAAAAACTGTTTTTT

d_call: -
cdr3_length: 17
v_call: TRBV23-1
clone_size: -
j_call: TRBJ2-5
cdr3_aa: CASSQPKRTVKQETQYF
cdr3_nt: TGCGCCAGCAGTCAACCGAAGCGGACGGTAAAACAAGAGACCCAGTACTTC

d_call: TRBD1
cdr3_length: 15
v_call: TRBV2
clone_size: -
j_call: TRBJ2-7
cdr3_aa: CASSAGTGGWYEQYF
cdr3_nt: TGTGCCAGCAGTGCAGGGACAGGGGGCTGGTACGAGCAGTACTTC

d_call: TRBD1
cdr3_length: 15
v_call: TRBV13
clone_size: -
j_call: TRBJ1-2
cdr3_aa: CASSPGTGGNYGYTF
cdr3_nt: TGTGCCAGCAGCCCCGGGACAGGGGGTAACTATGGCTACACCTTC

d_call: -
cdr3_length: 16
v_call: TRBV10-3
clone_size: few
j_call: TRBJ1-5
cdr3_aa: CAISESIGQRNQPQHF
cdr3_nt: TGTGCCATCAGTGAGTCGATTGGACAGCGCAATCAGCCCCAGCATTTT

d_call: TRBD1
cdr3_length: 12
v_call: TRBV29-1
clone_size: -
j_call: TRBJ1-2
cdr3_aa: CSSGGTVDGYTF
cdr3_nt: TGCAGCTCCGGCGGGACAGTGGATGGCTACACCTTC

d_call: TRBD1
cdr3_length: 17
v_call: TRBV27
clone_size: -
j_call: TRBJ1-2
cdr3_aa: CASSSWDRASTNYGYTF
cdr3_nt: TGTGCCAGCAGTAGTTGGGACAGAGCTAGCACTAACTATGGCTACACCTTC

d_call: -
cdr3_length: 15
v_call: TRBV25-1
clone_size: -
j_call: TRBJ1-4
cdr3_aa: CASSDQTTTNEKLFF
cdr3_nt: TGTGCCAGCAGTGACCAGACAACAACTAATGAAAAACTGTTTTTT

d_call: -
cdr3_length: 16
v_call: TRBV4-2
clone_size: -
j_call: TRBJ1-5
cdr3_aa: CASSQGRDNSNQPQHF
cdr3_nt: TGTGCCAGCAGCCAAGGCCGGGACAATAGCAATCAGCCCCAGCATTTT

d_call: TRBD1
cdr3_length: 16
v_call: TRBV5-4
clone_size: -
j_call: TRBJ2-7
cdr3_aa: CASSSGKGQGDYEQYF
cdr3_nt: TGTGCCAGCAGCTCGGGCAAGGGACAGGGGGACTACGAGCAGTACTTC

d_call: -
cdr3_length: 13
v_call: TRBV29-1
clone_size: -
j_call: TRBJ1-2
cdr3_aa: CSVGWRANYGYTF
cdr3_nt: TGCAGCGTTGGATGGAGAGCTAACTATGGCTACACCTTC

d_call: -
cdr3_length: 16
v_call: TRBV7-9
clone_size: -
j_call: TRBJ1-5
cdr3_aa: CASSLWAPYSNQPQHF
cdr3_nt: TGTGCCAGCAGCTTATGGGCACCATATAGCAATCAGCCCCAGCATTTT

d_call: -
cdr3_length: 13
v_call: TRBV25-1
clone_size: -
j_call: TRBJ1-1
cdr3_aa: CASLRGGNTEAFF
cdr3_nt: TGTGCCAGCCTCAGGGGCGGAAACACTGAAGCTTTCTTT

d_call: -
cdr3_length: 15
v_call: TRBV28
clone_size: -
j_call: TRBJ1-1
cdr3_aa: CASSGVEGPGTEAFF
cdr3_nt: TGTGCCAGCAGCGGGGTGGAGGGCCCGGGCACTGAAGCTTTCTTT

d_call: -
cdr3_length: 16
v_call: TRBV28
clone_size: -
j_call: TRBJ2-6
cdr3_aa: CASKRLPGSGANVLTF
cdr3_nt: TGTGCCAGTAAACGACTCCCCGGTTCTGGGGCCAACGTCCTGACTTTC

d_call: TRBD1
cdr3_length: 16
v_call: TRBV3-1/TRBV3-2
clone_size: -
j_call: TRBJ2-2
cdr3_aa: CASSQGDRRNGGELFF
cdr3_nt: TGTGCCAGCAGCCAAGGGGACAGGAGAAACGGCGGGGAGCTGTTTTTT

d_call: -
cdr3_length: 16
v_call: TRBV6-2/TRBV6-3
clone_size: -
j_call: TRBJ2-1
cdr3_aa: CASSQYGLTSNNEQFF
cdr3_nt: TGTGCCAGCAGTCAATACGGACTTACTAGTAACAATGAGCAGTTCTTC

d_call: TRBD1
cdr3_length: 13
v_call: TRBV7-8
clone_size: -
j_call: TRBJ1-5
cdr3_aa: CASSPDRAQPQHF
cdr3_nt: TGTGCCAGCAGCCCGGACAGGGCCCAGCCCCAGCATTTT

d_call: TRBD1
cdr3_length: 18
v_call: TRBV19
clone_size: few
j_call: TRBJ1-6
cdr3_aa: CASSISLHPDRGFSPLHF
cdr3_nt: TGTGCCAGTAGTATTTCCCTCCATCCGGACAGGGGATTTTCACCCCTCCACTTT

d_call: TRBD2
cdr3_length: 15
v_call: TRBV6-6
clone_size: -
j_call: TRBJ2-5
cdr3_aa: CASSPASGRAETQYF
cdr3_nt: TGTGCCAGCAGTCCAGCTAGCGGGAGGGCAGAGACCCAGTACTTC

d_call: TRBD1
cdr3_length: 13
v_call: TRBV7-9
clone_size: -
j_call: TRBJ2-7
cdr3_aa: CASSSGQGVEQYF
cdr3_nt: TGTGCCAGCAGCTCGGGACAGGGAGTCGAGCAGTACTTC

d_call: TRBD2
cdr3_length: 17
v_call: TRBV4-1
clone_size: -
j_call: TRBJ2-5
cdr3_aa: CASSQVSGLALQETQYF
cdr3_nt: TGCGCCAGCAGCCAAGTTTCGGGACTAGCGTTACAAGAGACCCAGTACTTC

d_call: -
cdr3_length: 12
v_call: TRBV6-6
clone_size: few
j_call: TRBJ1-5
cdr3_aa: CASNIPGQPQHF
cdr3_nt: TGTGCCAGCAACATCCCTGGCCAGCCCCAGCATTTT

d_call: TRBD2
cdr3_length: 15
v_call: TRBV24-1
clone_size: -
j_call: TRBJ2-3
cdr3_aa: CATSELAGVTDTQYF
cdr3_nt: TGTGCCACCAGTGAGCTAGCGGGAGTAACAGATACGCAGTATTTT

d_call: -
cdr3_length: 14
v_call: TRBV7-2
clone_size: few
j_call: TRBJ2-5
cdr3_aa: CASSLAAGQETQYF
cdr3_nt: TGTGCCAGCAGCTTAGCAGCGGGTCAAGAGACCCAGTACTTC

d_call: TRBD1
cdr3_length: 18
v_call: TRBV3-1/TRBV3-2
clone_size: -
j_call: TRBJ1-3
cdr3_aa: CASSQDRGQGSYRNTIYF
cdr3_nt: TGTGCCAGCAGCCAAGATCGAGGACAGGGCTCGTACCGAAACACCATATATTTT

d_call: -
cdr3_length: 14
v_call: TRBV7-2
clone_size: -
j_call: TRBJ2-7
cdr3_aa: CASSLAWTTYEQYF
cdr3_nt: TGTGCCAGCAGCTTAGCGTGGACTACCTACGAGCAGTACTTC

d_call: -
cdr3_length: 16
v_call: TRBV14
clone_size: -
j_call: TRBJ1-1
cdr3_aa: CASSKRLGAMNTEAFF
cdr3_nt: TGTGCCAGCAGCAAACGTCTGGGGGCGATGAACACTGAAGCTTTCTTT

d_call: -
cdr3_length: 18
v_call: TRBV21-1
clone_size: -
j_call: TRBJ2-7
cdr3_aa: CASSKPSVLTSGSSEQYF
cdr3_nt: TGTGCCAGCAGCAAACCAAGTGTCTTGACTAGCGGGAGTAGTGAGCAGTACTTC

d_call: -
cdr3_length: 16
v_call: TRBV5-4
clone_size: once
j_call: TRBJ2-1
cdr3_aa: CASSWGRASSYNEQFF
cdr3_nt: TGTGCCAGCAGCTGGGGGCGAGCCAGCTCCTACAATGAGCAGTTCTTC

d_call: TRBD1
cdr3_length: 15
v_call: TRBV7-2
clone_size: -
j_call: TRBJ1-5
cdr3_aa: CASSSGDRIGQPQHF
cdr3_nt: TGTGCCAGCAGCTCCGGGGACAGGATCGGTCAGCCCCAGCATTTT

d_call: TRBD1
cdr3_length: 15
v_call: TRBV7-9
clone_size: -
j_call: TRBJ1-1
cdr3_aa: CASSLGDRVNTEAFF
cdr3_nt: TGTGCCAGCAGCTTGGGCGACAGGGTAAACACTGAAGCTTTCTTT

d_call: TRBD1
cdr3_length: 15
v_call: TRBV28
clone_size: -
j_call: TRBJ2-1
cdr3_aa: CASSLNRGRGYEQFF
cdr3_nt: TGTGCCAGCAGTCTAAACAGGGGCAGAGGATATGAGCAGTTCTTC

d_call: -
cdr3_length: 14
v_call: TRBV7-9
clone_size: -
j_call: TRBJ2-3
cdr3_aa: CASSLGFEADTQYF
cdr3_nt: TGTGCCAGCAGCTTAGGGTTTGAGGCAGATACGCAGTATTTT

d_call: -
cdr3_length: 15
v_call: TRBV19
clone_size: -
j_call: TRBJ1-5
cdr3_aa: CASNQGAGGNQPQHF
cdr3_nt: TGTGCCAGTAACCAAGGGGCAGGAGGCAATCAGCCCCAGCATTTT

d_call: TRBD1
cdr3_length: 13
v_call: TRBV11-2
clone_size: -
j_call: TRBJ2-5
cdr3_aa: CASSQDRAETQYF
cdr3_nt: TGTGCCAGCAGCCAGGACAGGGCGGAGACCCAGTACTTC

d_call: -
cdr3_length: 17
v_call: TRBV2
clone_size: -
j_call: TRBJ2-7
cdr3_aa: CASRGDSRLSGNYEQYF
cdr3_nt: TGTGCCAGCAGAGGGGACTCGAGACTCTCGGGTAATTACGAGCAGTACTTC

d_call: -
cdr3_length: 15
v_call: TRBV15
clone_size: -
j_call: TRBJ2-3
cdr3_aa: CATSSRTEYTDTQYF
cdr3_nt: TGTGCCACCAGCAGCCGGACAGAGTACACAGATACGCAGTATTTT

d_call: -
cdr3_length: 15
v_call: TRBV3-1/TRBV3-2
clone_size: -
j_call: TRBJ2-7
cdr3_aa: CASSPLVAATYEQYF
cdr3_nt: TGTGCCAGCAGCCCGTTGGTCGCGGCGACCTACGAGCAGTACTTC

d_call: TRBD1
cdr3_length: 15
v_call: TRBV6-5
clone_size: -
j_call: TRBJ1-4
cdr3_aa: CASSYGGTGNEKLFF
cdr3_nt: TGTGCCAGCAGTTACGGCGGGACAGGGAATGAAAAACTGTTTTTT

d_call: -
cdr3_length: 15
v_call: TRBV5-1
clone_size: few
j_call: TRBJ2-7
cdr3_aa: CASSVTGSATYEQYF
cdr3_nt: TGCGCCAGCAGCGTCACAGGGAGCGCGACCTACGAGCAGTACTTC

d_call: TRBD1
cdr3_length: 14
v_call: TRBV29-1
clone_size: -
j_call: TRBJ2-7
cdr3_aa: CSVVSWTGGNEQYF
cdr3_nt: TGCAGCGTTGTCTCCTGGACAGGGGGCAACGAGCAGTACTTC

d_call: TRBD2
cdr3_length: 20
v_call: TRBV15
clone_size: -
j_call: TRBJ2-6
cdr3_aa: CATSRDRLAGGHSGANVLTF
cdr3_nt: TGTGCCACCAGCAGAGATCGGCTAGCGGGGGGCCACTCTGGGGCCAACGTCCTGACTTTC

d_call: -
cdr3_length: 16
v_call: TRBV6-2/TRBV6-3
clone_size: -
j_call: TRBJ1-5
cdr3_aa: CASSFGGNRIVQPQHF
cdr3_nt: TGTGCCAGCAGCTTCGGAGGGAACAGGATCGTTCAGCCCCAGCATTTT

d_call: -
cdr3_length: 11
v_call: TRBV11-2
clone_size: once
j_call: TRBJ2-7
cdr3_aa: CASRIDYEQYF
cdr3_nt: TGTGCCAGCAGAATAGACTACGAGCAGTACTTC

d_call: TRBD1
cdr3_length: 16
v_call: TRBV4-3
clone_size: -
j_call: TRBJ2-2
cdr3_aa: CASSQDRIQGAGELFF
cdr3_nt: TGCGCCAGCAGCCAAGATCGGATACAGGGGGCTGGGGAGCTGTTTTTT

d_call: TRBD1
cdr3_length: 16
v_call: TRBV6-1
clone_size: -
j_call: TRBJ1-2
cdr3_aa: CASSEWDRGFDYGYTF
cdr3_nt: TGTGCCAGCAGTGAATGGGACAGGGGCTTCGACTATGGCTACACCTTC